This TCR delta chain was sequenced for a study of Vδ1+ human thymocytes. Notes on the study in general: In the thymus, TRG and TRD repertoires looked highly polyclonal with Gaussian CDR3 lengths. Bulk repertoire data may be misinterpreted because of unexpected Vdelta2 sequences. Despite high sort purity, about a fifth of thymic T cell receptor delta sequences were Vdelta2.

Trimming left V 0 bases short and J 9 bases short, with 32 bases between. This CDR3 is 20 amino acids long. Germline-derived CDR1 and CDR2 are TSWWSYY and QGS. A remark on this clone: The antigen is unknown.

Sequences come from RNA converted to cDNA by reverse transcription. The CDR3 regions were amplified by multiplex PCR from V-gene primers to a constant-region primer. TCRdb reprocessed the multiplex PCR reads using CATT. In the table there are about 75,000 delta-chain clones, around 30% of which are singletons. This TCR was recovered from a boy in the first two years of life who had congenital heart surgery. The V call is TRDV1, the J call TRDJ1; the D is unclear. Material: Vdelta1+ gamma-delta thymocytes from the thymus. The subset is: FACS-sorted CD3+ TCRalphabeta- TCRVdelta1+ TCRVdelta2- thymocytes. Written as DNA, the CDR3 is TGTGCTCTTGGGGAACTTTCTCCTCCACACTCGAGCGTACTTGAATTCGAACTCATCTTT. This codes for CALGELSPPHSSVLEFELIF.